The next 6 T cell receptor beta chains were all read from a single sample in a study of blood T cells in healthy people across ages. For the second PCR, which ran for 7 to 11 cycles, a sample-barcoded 5' primer and a J-beta primer mix were used. One entry per CDR3 protein, called by TCRdb with MiXCR from the 5' RACE reads. Found here are fewer than 900,000 distinct CDR3 sequences, about half of them singletons; the top ten hold under 35%. The specimen was blood. The receptor set was obtained from a woman in her sixties or seventies in good health.

There are a few counts of this clonotype. This chain's CDR3 is CASSLASPTDTQYF. The CDR3, as DNA: TGCGCCAGCAGCTTGGCATCTCCCACAGATACGCAGTATTTT. This chain links TRBV5-1 with TRBJ2-3; no reliable D call. This CDR3 is built from 14 residues. CDR1 is SGHRS, CDR2 YFSETQ, per germline. Trimming cost V 0 bases and J 2 bases, with 7 bases left between them.

This clonotype was seen more than once but under ten times. The chain recombines TRBV29-1 with TRBJ2-5; no clear D gene. The CDR3 is made up of 11 amino acids. Trimming cost V 5 bases and J 4 bases, with 8 bases left between them. Per germline, CDR1 SQVTM and CDR2 ANQGSEA. CDR3 loop: CSVLTGETQYF. CDR3 in DNA: TGCAGCGTTCTGACGGGAGAGACCCAGTACTTC.

The chain is built from TRBV2 and TRBJ2-3; TRBD1 aligns across 10 bases. Germline V CDR1 and CDR2: SNHLY, FYNNEI. CDR3 length: 14 residues. With 7 bases clipped from V and 6 bases from J, the junction kept 7 bases outside the gene matches. CDR3 region: CASNRDRGVDTQYF. The DNA of the CDR3 is TGTGCCAGCAACAGGGACAGGGGAGTGGATACGCAGTATTTT.

The chain employs TRBV30 and TRBJ1-1, with TRBD1 matching 9 bases. V gave up 4 bases and J gave up 5 bases; unmatched junction bases: 5. CDR1 and CDR2 from the germline V gene are GTSNPN and SVGIG (reference sequence). The CDR3 consists of 13 residues. This chain's CDR3 is CAWTQGAKTEAFF. CDR3 DNA sequence: TGTGCCTGGACACAGGGGGCGAAAACTGAAGCTTTCTTT.

This clonotype was seen a handful of times. This chain connects TRBV20-1 to TRBJ2-1; D perhaps matches TRBD2 (6 bases). The CDR3 runs 13 residues. With 4 bases removed from V and 5 bases from J, the gap between germline ends came to 12 bases. Germline assignment: CDR1 DFQATT and CDR2 SNEGSKA (reference sequence). The CDR3 sequence: CSATGVWDNEQFF. The CDR3 region has the DNA TGCAGTGCTACGGGGGTTTGGGACAATGAGCAGTTCTTC.

About this clonotype itself: The junction departs from germline at one end; a sequencing error may be responsible. This rearrangement joins TRBV20-1 to TRBJ2-1; 8 positions match TRBD1. This CDR3 comprises 16 residues. Germline loops: CDR1 DFQATT, CDR2 SNEGSKA (reference sequence). The CDR3: CSARDRQGAYYNEQFF. The DNA of the CDR3 is TGCAGTGCAAGAGATCGCCAGGGGGCGTACTACAATGAGCAGTTCTTC.